Listed below are T cell receptor beta chains from one sample, sequenced in a study of early T cells in non-severe SARS-CoV-2 infection. TCRdb re-derived calls from the 5' RACE reads in MiXCR, one entry per CDR3 protein. The data show 55,000 to 65,000 distinct CDR3 sequences, approximately 12% seen once. Sequenced: whole blood. These receptors all stem from an adult who was a healthcare worker with PCR-confirmed SARS-CoV-2 infection or an uninfected control (not recorded which). The CDR3 runs from the conserved cysteine through the conserved F or W. The D gene is left open where the match is weak. Size tells how often a clone was seen (once, few, many) or the class of an expanded clone, and some rows leave it out.

abundance | j_gene | d_gene | v_gene | CDR3aa | CDR3nt
few | TRBJ2-1 | . | TRBV15 | CATSREPRNEQFF | TGTGCCACCAGCAGGGAACCGCGGAATGAGCAGTTCTTC
many | TRBJ2-3 | . | TRBV12-3/TRBV12-4 | CASSLGGSTDTQYF | TGTGCCAGCAGTTTAGGGGGGAGCACAGATACGCAGTATTTT
. | TRBJ2-1 | . | TRBV6-2/TRBV6-3 | CATSRNEQFF | TGTGCCACCAGTAGAAATGAGCAGTTCTTC
. | TRBJ2-5 | TRBD1 | TRBV5-4 | CASSLGDRVETQYF | TGTGCCAGCAGCTTGGGGGACAGGGTGGAGACCCAGTACTTC
many | TRBJ2-1 | . | TRBV7-8 | CASSLQTGLYNEQFF | TGTGCCAGCAGCCTCCAGACAGGACTCTACAATGAGCAGTTCTTC
. | TRBJ1-1 | . | TRBV29-1 | CSVVQILNTEAFF | TGCAGCGTTGTTCAGATTTTGAACACTGAAGCTTTCTTT
. | TRBJ2-4 | TRBD1 | TRBV20-1 | CSARASRGSENIQYF | TGCAGTGCTAGAGCAAGCAGGGGGAGCGAAAACATTCAGTACTTC
few | TRBJ1-5 | . | TRBV7-2 | CASSLEVKAGGQPQHF | TGTGCCAGCAGCTTAGAGGTGAAGGCGGGAGGACAGCCCCAGCATTTT
many | TRBJ2-5 | TRBD2 | TRBV24-1 | CATSDPRGAGETQYF | TGTGCCACCAGTGATCCGCGGGGGGCGGGAGAGACCCAGTACTTC
. | TRBJ1-5 | . | TRBV7-2 | CASSAGDTGNQPQHF | TGTGCCAGCAGCGCCGGGGACACGGGGAATCAGCCCCAGCATTTT
many | TRBJ1-1 | TRBD1 | TRBV6-6 | CASSNPPGQVTGEAFF | TGTGCCAGCAGTAACCCACCGGGACAGGTAACCGGCGAAGCTTTCTTT
many | TRBJ2-5 | . | TRBV7-6 | CASSSGLFQETQYF | TGTGCCAGCAGTTCGGGTCTTTTCCAAGAGACCCAGTACTTC
many | TRBJ1-6 | . | TRBV6-6 | CASSYAEGNNSPLHF | TGTGCCAGCAGTTACGCGGAGGGTAATAATTCACCCCTCCACTTT
many | TRBJ2-1 | TRBD2 | TRBV5-1 | CASSLAGTSGGNEQFF | TGCGCCAGCAGCTTGGCCGGGACTAGCGGGGGCAATGAGCAGTTCTTC
. | TRBJ2-5 | TRBD2 | TRBV29-1 | CSVGGDQETQYF | TGCAGCGTCGGGGGGGACCAAGAGACCCAGTACTTC
. | TRBJ1-2 | . | TRBV18 | CASSIQTYGYTF | TGTGCCAGCTCCATACAGACCTATGGCTACACCTTC
few | TRBJ2-7 | . | TRBV20-1 | CSAVDSGVHEQYF | TGCAGTGCCGTGGACTCCGGGGTCCACGAGCAGTACTTC
many | TRBJ1-4 | TRBD1 | TRBV9 | CASSAHRGNNEKLFF | TGTGCCAGCAGCGCACACAGGGGAAATAATGAAAAACTGTTTTTT
many | TRBJ2-5 | . | TRBV3-1 | CASSQRIEETQYF | TGTGCCAGCAGCCAACGTATTGAAGAGACCCAGTACTTC
. | TRBJ2-3 | TRBD2 | TRBV6-2/TRBV6-3 | CASNRGVTDTQYF | TGTGCCAGCAACCGGGGGGTCACAGATACGCAGTATTTT
many | TRBJ1-1 | . | TRBV5-4 | CASSLAANTEAFF | TGTGCCAGCAGCTTGGCAGCGAACACTGAAGCTTTCTTT
many | TRBJ1-2 | . | TRBV28 | CASSKSPGQANHYGYTF | TGTGCCAGCAGCAAATCCCCGGGCCAGGCGAATCACTATGGCTACACCTTC
many | TRBJ2-7 | . | TRBV6-6 | CASSYRDMTYEQYF | TGTGCCAGCAGTTACCGAGACATGACCTACGAGCAGTACTTC
few | TRBJ1-4 | TRBD1 | TRBV5-1 | CASSVTGGTTNEKLFF | TGCGCCAGCAGCGTGACAGGGGGGACAACTAATGAAAAACTGTTTTTT
few | TRBJ1-2 | TRBD1 | TRBV19 | CASSLGTGDGYTF | TGTGCCAGTAGTCTCGGGACAGGGGATGGCTACACCTTC
few | TRBJ2-7 | . | TRBV15 | CATSRDVAATSYEQYF | TGTGCCACCAGCAGAGATGTGGCAGCTACCTCCTACGAGCAGTACTTC
. | TRBJ2-1 | . | TRBV29-1 | CSVRSVNEQFF | TGCAGCGTTCGGAGTGTCAATGAGCAGTTCTTC
. | TRBJ2-5 | . | TRBV6-5 | CASRMTEQETQYF | TGTGCCAGCAGAATGACAGAACAAGAGACCCAGTACTTC
. | TRBJ2-3 | TRBD2 | TRBV7-8 | CASSYRLAGSDTQYF | TGTGCCAGCAGCTACAGACTAGCGGGATCAGATACGCAGTATTTT
few | TRBJ1-2 | TRBD1 | TRBV20-1 | CSASRQGVGGYTF | TGCAGTGCTAGTCGGCAGGGGGTGGGTGGCTACACCTTC